Below, 8 T cell receptor beta chains from the same sample are listed, as sequenced in a study of T cells in Graves' hyperthyroidism and ophthalmopathy. From RNA transcripts, TCR beta CDR3 regions were amplified. First-round RT-PCR of the TCR CDR3 relied on the HTBI primer set. TCRdb called the multiplex PCR reads again in MiXCR, with one record for every CDR3 protein. This table holds about 410,000 distinct CDR3 sequences, around 15% found once. Sequencing was performed on blood. The receptors here all came from a man aged 18 to 29 with Graves' ophthalmopathy.

At least ten counts were recorded for this clonotype. The rearrangement links TRBV20-1 to TRBJ2-7, with a weak D call TRBD2 (6 bases). The V gene lost 2 bases and the J gene lost 4 bases, with 15 bases spanning the gap. This CDR3 contains 14 residues. Germline loops: CDR1 DFQATT, CDR2 SNEGSKA (reference sequence). CDR3 nucleotides: TGCAGTGCTAGACTTGTAGCGGTTCCTTACGAGCAGTACTTC. Amino acid sequence: CSARLVAVPYEQYF.

This clonotype was recorded a few times. This sequence joins TRBV5-8 and TRBJ2-1; 9 nucleotides match TRBD2. This CDR3 has 18 residues. CDR1 is SGHTS, CDR2 YDEGEE, per germline. V lost 4 bases, J lost 4 bases, and 15 bases stayed unmatched. The CDR3 DNA sequence: TGTGCCAGCAGCCCGACTAGCGGAACTACCTCCTGGTACAATGAGCAGTTCTTC. Its translation is CASSPTSGTTSWYNEQFF. The variable domain in full, completed from reference TRBV5-8 and TRBJ2-1, reads EAGVTQSPTHLIKTRGQQATLRCSPISGHTSVYWYQQALGLGLQFLLWYDEGEERNRGNFPPRFSGRQFPNYSSELNVNALELEDSALYLCASSPTSGTTSWYNEQFFGPGTRLTVL.

The genes are TRBV6-6 and TRBJ2-1, with TRBD2 identical over 8 bases. The CDR3 sequence is 18 residues long. Germline-derived CDR1 and CDR2 are MNHNY and SVGAGI (reference sequence). V gave up 0 bases and J gave up 7 bases; unmatched junction bases: 14. CDR3 loop: CASSYSSPREGRTNEQFF. The CDR3 coding sequence is TGTGCCAGCAGTTACTCGAGCCCCCGGGAGGGCCGAACAAATGAGCAGTTCTTC.

A single count supports this clonotype. A read error may be the cause here, since a much bigger clone is one base away. The rearrangement joins TRBV27 to TRBJ2-2; D may be TRBD2 (5 bases). The CDR3 length is 13 residues. Per the germline V gene, CDR1 is MNHEY and CDR2 is SMNVEV (reference sequence). As DNA, the CDR3 is TGTGCCAGCAGTTTAAGCATATCCGGGGAGCCGTTTTTT. Protein product: CASSLSISGEPFF.

The sample holds a few counts of this clonotype. This chain joins TRBV7-2 and TRBJ1-6, with TRBD1 matching 9 bases. Germline loops: CDR1 SGHTA, CDR2 FQGNSA. J lost 8 bases, V lost 7 bases, and 6 bases had no gene match. CDR3 length: 14 residues. The DNA of the CDR3 is TGTGCCAGCACCTCGGGACAGGGCTATTCACCCCTCCACTTT. Its translation is CASTSGQGYSPLHF.

This clonotype was detected ten times or more. The chain recombines TRBV11-2 with TRBJ2-3; TRBD2 matches 8 bases. Germline V CDR1 and CDR2: SGHAT, FQNNGV. This CDR3 region has 18 residues. Trimming cost V 9 bases and J 1 base; bases outside gene matches: 18. CDR3 sequence: CASTTSWNPGLGTDTQYF. DNA of the CDR3: TGTGCCAGTACCACCTCATGGAATCCGGGACTAGGCACAGATACGCAGTATTTT.

This rearrangement joins TRBV18 to TRBJ1-2; 8 bases align to TRBD1. Germline V lookup: CDR1 KGHSH, CDR2 LQKENI. The CDR3 contains 15 residues. V lost 7 bases to trimming and J lost 1 base; unmatched junction nucleotides: 8. The CDR3 loop reads CASFRGQGINYGYTF. CDR3 sequence (DNA): TGTGCCAGCTTCCGAGGACAGGGAATTAACTATGGCTACACCTTC. Supplemented by reference TRBV18 and TRBJ1-2, the full variable domain reads NAGVMQNPRHLVRRRGQEARLRCSPMKGHSHVYWYRQLPEEGLKFMVYLQKENIIDESGMPKERFSAEFPKEGPSILRIQQVVRGDSAAYFCASFRGQGINYGYTFGSGTRLTVV.

This clonotype was seen repeatedly, ten times or more. This rearrangement joins TRBV12-3 or TRBV12-4 to TRBJ1-2; tentative D call: TRBD1 (6 bases). This CDR3 is 14 amino acids long. Trimming stripped 3 bases from V and 1 base from J, with 9 bases between. The CDR3 DNA sequence: TGTGCCAGCAGTTTCTTGGACAGTAACTATGGCTACACCTTC. This gives the protein CASSFLDSNYGYTF.